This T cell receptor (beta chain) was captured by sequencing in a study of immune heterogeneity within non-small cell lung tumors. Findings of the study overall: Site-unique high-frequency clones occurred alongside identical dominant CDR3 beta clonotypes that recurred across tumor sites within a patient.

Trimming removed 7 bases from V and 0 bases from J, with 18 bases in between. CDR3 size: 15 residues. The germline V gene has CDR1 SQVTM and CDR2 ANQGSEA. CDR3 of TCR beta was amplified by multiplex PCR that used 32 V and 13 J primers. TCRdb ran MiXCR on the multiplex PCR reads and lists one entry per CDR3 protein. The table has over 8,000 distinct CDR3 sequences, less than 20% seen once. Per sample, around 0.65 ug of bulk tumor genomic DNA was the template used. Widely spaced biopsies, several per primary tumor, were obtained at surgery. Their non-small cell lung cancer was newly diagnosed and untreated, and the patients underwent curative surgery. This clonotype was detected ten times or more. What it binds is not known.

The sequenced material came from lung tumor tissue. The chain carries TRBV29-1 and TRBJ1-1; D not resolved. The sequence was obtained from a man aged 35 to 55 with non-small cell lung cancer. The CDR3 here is CSALSNFGMNTEAFF. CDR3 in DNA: TGCAGCGCCCTAAGTAATTTTGGGATGAACACTGAAGCTTTCTTT.